The clone carrying this T cell receptor beta chain was recorded many times. TCRdb reanalysed the 5' RACE reads using MiXCR and keeps one entry per CDR3 protein. The sample contains tens of thousands of distinct CDR3 sequences, 5% to 6.5% of which appear only once. The CDR3 runs to 13 residues. Trimming shortened V by 5 bases and J by 6 bases, and 14 bases separated the two germline ends. This specimen belongs to a study of early T cells in non-severe SARS-CoV-2 infection. Sequencing used whole blood. The V gene is TRBV12-3 or TRBV12-4, the J gene TRBJ2-7; D gene unclear. The TCR sequence derives from an adult who was a healthcare worker with PCR-confirmed SARS-CoV-2 infection or an uninfected control (not recorded which). The CDR3 DNA is TGTGCCAGCAGTCCACCGTATGGGGTCGAGCAGTACTTC. Translating it yields CASSPPYGVEQYF.